The T cell receptor (beta chain) under discussion was sequenced for a study of shared clonotypes between healthy human individuals. Study findings and constraints: Rarefaction indicated that sorted-subset sequencing remained incomplete although depth was large.

Concerning this clone: The antigen is not known.

The CDR3 contains 12 residues. From germline, CDR1 is SEHNR and CDR2 FQNEAQ (reference sequence). With 5 bases removed from V and 6 bases from J, the gap between germline ends came to 9 bases. Per the authors' pipeline: Filtering differed for immunoSEQ, which gave only junction sequences without quality scores. The assay was immunoSEQ multiplex PCR, and TCRdb's table has in-frame clones only and misses some. V, J and clone size are taken as reported in that table, and D and trimming were inferred from the DNA itself. The sample carries millions of clones, around 94% recorded once. Caucasian adults residing in Nashville, Tennessee made up all the donors.

The chain employs TRBV7-9 and TRBJ2-3, with D unresolved. Sequenced input: naive CD4+ T cells sorted from blood. The subset: CD45RA+ positively selected. This clonotype was sampled from a man aged 18 to 29 in good health. CDR3 bases: TGTGCCAGCAGCCCCTCATGGGATACGCAGTATTTT. Translation gives CASSPSWDTQYF.